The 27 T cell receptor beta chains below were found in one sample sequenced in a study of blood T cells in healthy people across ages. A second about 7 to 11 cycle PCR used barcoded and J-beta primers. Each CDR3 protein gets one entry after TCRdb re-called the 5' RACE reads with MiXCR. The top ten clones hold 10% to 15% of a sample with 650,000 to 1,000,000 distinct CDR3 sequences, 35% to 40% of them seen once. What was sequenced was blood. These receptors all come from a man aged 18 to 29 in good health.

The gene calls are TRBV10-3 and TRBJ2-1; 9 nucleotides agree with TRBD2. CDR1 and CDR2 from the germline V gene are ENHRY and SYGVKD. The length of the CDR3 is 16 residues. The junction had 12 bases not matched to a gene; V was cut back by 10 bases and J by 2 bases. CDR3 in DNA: TGTGCCACCTATGATCTCATAGCGGGGGCCTACAATGAGCAGTTCTTC. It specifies CATYDLIAGAYNEQFF.

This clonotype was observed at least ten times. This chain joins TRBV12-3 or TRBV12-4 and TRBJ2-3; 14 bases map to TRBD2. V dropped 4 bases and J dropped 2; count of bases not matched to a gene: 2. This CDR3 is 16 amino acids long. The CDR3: CASSSTSGGATDTQYF. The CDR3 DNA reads TGTGCCAGCAGTTCGACTAGCGGGGGGGCCACAGATACGCAGTATTTT.

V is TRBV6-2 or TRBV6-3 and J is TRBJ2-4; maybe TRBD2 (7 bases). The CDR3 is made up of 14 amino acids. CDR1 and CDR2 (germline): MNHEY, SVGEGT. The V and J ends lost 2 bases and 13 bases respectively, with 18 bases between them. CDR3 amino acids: CASSYTGGDNEQYF. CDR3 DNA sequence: TGTGCCAGCAGTTACACGGGGGGCGACAATGAGCAGTACTTC.

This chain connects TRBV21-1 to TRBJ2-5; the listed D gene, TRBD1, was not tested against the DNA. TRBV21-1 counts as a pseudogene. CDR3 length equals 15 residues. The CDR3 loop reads CASSKGGASGETQYF. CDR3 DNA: TGTGCCAGCAGCAAAGGCGGCGCATCGGGAGAGACCCAGTACTTC.

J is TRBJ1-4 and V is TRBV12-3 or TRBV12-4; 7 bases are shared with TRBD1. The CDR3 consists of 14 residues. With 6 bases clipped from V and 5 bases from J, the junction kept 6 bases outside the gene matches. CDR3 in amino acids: CASRRDRENEKLFF. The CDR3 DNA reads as TGTGCCAGCAGACGAGACAGGGAAAATGAAAAACTGTTTTTT.

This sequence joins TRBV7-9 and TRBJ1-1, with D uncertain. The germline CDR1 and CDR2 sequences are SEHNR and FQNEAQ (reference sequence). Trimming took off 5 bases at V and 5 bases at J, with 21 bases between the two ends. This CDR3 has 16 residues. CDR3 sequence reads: CASSLDYTGRRTEAFF. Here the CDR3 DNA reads TGTGCCAGCAGCCTCGATTACACCGGCCGAAGGACTGAAGCTTTCTTT.

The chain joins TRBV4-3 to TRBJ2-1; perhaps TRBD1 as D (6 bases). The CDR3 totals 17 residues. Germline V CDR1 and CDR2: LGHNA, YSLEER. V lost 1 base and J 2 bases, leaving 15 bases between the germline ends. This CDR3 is CASSQGTASSTYNEQFF. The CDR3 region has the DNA TGCGCCAGCAGCCAAGGGACAGCCTCGAGCACCTACAATGAGCAGTTCTTC.

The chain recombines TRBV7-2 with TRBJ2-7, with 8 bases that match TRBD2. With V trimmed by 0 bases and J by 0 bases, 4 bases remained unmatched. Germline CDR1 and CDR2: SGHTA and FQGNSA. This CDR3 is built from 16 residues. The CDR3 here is CASSLASGGSSYEQYF. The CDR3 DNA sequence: TGTGCCAGCAGCTTAGCGAGCGGGGGCAGCTCCTACGAGCAGTACTTC. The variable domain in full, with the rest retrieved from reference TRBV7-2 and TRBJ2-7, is GAGVSQSPSNKVTEKGKDVELRCDPISGHTALYWYRQSLGQGLEFLIYFQGNSAPDKSGLPSDRFSAERTGGSVSTLTIQRTQQEDSAVYLCASSLASGGSSYEQYFGPGTRLTVT.

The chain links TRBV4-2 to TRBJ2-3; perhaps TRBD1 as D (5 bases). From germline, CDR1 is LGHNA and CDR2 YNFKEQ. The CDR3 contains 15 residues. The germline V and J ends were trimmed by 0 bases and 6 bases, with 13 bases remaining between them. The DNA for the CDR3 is TGTGCCAGCAGCCAAGATTGGCAGGGTATGGATACGCAGTATTTT. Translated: CASSQDWQGMDTQYF.

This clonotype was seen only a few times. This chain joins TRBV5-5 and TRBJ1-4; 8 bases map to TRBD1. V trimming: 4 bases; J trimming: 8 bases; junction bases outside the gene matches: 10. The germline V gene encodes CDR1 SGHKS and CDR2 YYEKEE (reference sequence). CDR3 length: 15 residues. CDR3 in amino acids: CASSTTGTGREKLFF. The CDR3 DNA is TGTGCCAGCAGCACCACCGGGACAGGCCGGGAAAAACTGTTTTTT.

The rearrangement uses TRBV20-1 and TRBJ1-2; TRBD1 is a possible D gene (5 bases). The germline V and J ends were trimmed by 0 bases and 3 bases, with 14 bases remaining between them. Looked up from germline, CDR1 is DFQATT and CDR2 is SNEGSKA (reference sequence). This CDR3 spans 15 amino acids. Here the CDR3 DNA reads TGCAGTGCTAGAGAGGCCCGACGAGGGGACTATGGCTACACCTTC. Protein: CSAREARRGDYGYTF.

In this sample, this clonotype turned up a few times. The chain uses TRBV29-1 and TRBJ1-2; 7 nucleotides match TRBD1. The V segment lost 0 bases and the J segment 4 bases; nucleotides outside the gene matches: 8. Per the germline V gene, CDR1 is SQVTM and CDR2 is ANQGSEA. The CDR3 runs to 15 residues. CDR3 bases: TGCAGCGTTGAAGATCAAGGGACAGCGATCTATGGCTACACCTTC. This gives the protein CSVEDQGTAIYGYTF.

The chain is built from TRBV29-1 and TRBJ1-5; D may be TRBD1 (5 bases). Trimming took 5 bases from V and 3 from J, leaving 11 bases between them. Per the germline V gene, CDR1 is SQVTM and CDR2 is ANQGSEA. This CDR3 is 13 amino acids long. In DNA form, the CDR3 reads TGCAGCGTTTCCGGGGCCTTCAATCAGCCCCAGCATTTT. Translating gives CSVSGAFNQPQHF.

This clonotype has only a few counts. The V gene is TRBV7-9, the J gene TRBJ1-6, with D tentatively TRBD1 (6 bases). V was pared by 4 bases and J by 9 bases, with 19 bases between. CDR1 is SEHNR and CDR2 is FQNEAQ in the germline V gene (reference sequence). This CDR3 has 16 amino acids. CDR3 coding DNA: TGTGCCAGCAGCTCGGGTTCTCCGAACAGGGCTTCACCCCTCCACTTT. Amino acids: CASSSGSPNRASPLHF.

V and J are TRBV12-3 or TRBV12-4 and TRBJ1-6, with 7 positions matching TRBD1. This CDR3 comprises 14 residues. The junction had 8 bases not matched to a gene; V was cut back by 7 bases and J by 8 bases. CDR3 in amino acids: CASTPTGQDSPLHF. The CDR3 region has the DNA TGTGCCAGCACCCCGACAGGACAGGATTCACCCCTCCACTTT.

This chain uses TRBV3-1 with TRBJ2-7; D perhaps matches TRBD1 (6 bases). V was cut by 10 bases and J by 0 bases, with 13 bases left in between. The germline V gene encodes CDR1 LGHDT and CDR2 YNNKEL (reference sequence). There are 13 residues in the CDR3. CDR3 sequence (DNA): TGTGCCACCCTGGACAGACTCTCCTACGAGCAGTACTTC. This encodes CATLDRLSYEQYF.

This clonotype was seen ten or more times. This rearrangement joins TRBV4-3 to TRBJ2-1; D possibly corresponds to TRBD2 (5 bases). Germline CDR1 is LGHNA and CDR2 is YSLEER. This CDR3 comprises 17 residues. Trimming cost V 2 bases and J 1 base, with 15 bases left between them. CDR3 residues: CASSQNEGFGSYNEQFF. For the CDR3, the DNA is TGCGCCAGCAGCCAAAATGAGGGTTTCGGGTCCTACAATGAGCAGTTCTTC.

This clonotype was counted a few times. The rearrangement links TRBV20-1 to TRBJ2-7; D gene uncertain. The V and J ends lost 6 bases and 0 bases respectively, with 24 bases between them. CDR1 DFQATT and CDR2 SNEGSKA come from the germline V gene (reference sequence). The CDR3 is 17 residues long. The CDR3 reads CSARPPLGDPYSYEQYF. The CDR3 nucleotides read TGCAGTGCCCGACCTCCCTTGGGTGATCCGTACTCCTACGAGCAGTACTTC.

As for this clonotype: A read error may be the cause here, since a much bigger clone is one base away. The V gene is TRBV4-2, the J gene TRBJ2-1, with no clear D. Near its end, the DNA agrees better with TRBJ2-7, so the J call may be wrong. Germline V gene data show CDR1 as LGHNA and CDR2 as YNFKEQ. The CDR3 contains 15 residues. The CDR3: CASSLDISSYNEQYF. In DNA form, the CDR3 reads TGTGCCAGCAGCCTTGATATCAGCTCCTACAATGAGCAGTACTTC.

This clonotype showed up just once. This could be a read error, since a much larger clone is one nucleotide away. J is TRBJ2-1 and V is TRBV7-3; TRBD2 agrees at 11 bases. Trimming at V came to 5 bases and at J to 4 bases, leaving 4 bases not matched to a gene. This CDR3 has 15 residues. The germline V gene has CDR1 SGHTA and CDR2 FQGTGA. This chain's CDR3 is CASSMTSGEYNEQFF. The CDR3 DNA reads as TGTGCCAGCAGCATGACTAGCGGGGAGTACAATGAGCAGTTCTTC.

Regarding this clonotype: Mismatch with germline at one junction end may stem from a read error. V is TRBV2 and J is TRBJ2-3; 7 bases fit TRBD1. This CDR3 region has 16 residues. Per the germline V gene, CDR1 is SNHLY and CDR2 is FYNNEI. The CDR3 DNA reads TGTGCCAACAGTGAGCTTAGACAGGGTGGCACAGATACGCAGTATTTT. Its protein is CANSELRQGGTDTQYF.

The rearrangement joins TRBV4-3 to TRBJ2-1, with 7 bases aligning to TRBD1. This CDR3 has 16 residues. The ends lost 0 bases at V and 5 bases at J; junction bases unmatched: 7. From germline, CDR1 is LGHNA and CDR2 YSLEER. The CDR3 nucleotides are TGCGCCAGCAGCCAAGATCTAGGGGGCGCCCACAATGAGCAGTTCTTC. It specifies CASSQDLGGAHNEQFF.

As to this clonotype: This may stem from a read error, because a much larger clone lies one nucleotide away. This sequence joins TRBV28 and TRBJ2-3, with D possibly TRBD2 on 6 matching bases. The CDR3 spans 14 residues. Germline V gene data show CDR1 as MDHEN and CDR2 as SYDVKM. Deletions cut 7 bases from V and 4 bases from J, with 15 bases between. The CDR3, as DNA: TGTGCCAGCACGGTCCGAGCGGGCGCAGATACGCAGTATTTT. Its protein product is CASTVRAGADTQYF.

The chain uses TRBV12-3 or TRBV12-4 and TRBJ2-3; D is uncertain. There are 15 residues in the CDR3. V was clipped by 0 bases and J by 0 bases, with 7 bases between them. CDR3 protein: CASSLAVSSTDTQYF. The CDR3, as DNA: TGTGCCAGCAGTTTAGCGGTTTCTAGCACAGATACGCAGTATTTT.

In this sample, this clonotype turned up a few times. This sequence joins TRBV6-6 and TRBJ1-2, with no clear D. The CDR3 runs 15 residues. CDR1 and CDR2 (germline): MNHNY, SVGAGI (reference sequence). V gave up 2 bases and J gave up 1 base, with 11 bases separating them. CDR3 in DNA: TGTGCCAGCAGTTACACACAAACTGATAACTATGGCTACACCTTC. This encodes CASSYTQTDNYGYTF.

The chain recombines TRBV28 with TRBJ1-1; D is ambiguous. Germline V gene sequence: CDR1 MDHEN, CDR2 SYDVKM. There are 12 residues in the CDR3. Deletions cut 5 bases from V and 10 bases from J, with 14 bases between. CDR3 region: CASSPRVAVAFF. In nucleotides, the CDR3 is TGTGCCAGCAGTCCGAGGGTGGCGGTAGCTTTCTTT. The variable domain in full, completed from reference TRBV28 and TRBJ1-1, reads DVKVTQSSRYLVKRTGEKVFLECVQDMDHENMFWYRQDPGLGLRLIYFSYDVKMKEKGDIPEGYSVSREKKERFSLILESASTNQTSMYLCASSPRVAVAFFGQGTRLTVV.

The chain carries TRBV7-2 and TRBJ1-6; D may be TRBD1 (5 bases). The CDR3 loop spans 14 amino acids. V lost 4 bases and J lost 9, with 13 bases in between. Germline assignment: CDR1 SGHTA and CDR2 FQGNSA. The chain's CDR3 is CASSWDGAGSPLHF. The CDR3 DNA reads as TGTGCCAGCAGCTGGGACGGGGCTGGTTCACCCCTCCACTTT.